The 30 T cell receptor beta chains below all came from one sample that was sequenced in a study of T cell repertoires in cytomegalovirus infection. MiXCR, applied by TCRdb to the reads, yields one record per CDR3 protein. The sample consists of 350,000 to 550,000 distinct CDR3 sequences, roughly 31% of them appearing once. Sequenced: PBMCs. These receptors were collected from a human donor in good health (CMV status not recorded). Some clones in this sample may be carry-over from other donors' samples.

This chain connects TRBV10-3 to TRBJ2-5; 11 nucleotides align to TRBD2. CDR1 is ENHRY, CDR2 SYGVKD, per germline. With V trimmed by 10 bases and J by 5 bases, 9 bases remained unmatched. The CDR3 is made up of 14 amino acids. CDR3 coding DNA: TGTGCCACGGGGGCTAGCGGGGGGTCGGAGACCCAGTACTTC. The encoded protein is CATGASGGSETQYF.

This chain links TRBV7-8 with TRBJ1-5, with 8 positions matching TRBD1. J gave up 3 bases and V 5 bases, and 3 bases lay outside the gene matches. Germline lookup yields CDR1 SGHVS and CDR2 FQNEAQ. The CDR3 has 14 residues. Here the CDR3 reads CASSMDRANQPQHF. The CDR3, as DNA: TGTGCCAGCAGCATGGACAGGGCCAATCAGCCCCAGCATTTT.

This clonotype was detected ten times or more. This rearrangement joins TRBV7-2 to TRBJ2-3, with 7 bases matching TRBD1. There are 15 residues in the CDR3. Germline V gene lookup returns CDR1 SGHTA and CDR2 FQGNSA. V trimming: 5 bases; J trimming: 7 bases; junction bases outside the gene matches: 12. Here the CDR3 reads CASSDTGTVDNTQYF. CDR3 sequence (DNA): TGTGCCAGCAGCGACACCGGGACAGTAGATAATACGCAGTATTTT.

This clonotype was counted a few times. The chain carries TRBV7-8 and TRBJ1-3; weak D call: TRBD1 (6 bases). The CDR3 length is 16 residues. With 5 bases removed from V and 2 bases from J, the gap between germline ends came to 16 bases. Germline values: CDR1 SGHVS, CDR2 FQNEAQ. CDR3 amino acids: CASSLYRASTGNTIYF. Here the CDR3 DNA reads TGTGCCAGCAGCCTGTACAGGGCGAGCACTGGAAACACCATATATTTT.

Details on this clonotype: Since a much larger clone is just one base distant, this may be a read error. The chain uses TRBV7-4 and TRBJ2-7; TRBD2 might be the D (6 bases). Trimming removed 1 base from V and 1 base from J, with 11 bases in between. Looked up from germline, CDR1 is SGHVT and CDR2 is SQSDAQ. This CDR3 spans 15 amino acids. CDR3 sequence: CASSLDGTASYEQYF. The CDR3 DNA reads as TGTGCCAGCAGCTTAGACGGGACTGCGTCCTACGAGCAGTACTTC.

This clonotype was counted at least ten times. The chain carries TRBV12-3 or TRBV12-4 and TRBJ2-7, with 7 positions matching TRBD1. This CDR3 has 13 amino acids. V was clipped by 5 bases and J by 1 base; unmatched bases: 2. CDR3 sequence: CASSMGQSYEQYF. For the CDR3, the DNA is TGTGCCAGCAGTATGGGACAGTCCTACGAGCAGTACTTC.

The rearrangement joins TRBV12-3 or TRBV12-4 to TRBJ2-5; D is uncertain. V shed 2 bases and J shed 5 bases, with 18 bases lying between them. The CDR3 loop spans 16 amino acids. CDR3 in amino acids: CASSLSAGFYSETQYF. The CDR3 region has the DNA TGTGCCAGCAGTTTATCGGCCGGGTTCTATAGCGAGACCCAGTACTTC.

This clonotype was detected many times. The V and J genes are TRBV7-8 and TRBJ1-1; D perhaps matches TRBD1 (6 bases). The CDR3 has 14 residues. V gave up 5 bases and J gave up 5 bases, with 15 bases separating them. Germline V gene data show CDR1 as SGHVS and CDR2 as FQNEAQ. Here the CDR3 DNA reads TGTGCCAGCAGCCTATATCCAGGGGTGACTGAAGCTTTCTTT. Encoded protein: CASSLYPGVTEAFF.

The sample holds many counts of this clonotype. The chain uses TRBV7-2 and TRBJ1-1; no reliable D call. V lost 3 bases, J lost 1 base, and 9 bases lay in between. Germline CDR1 and CDR2: SGHTA and FQGNSA. The CDR3 loop spans 14 amino acids. The CDR3 sequence is CASSFRAGNTEAFF. The CDR3 DNA sequence: TGTGCCAGCAGCTTTCGGGCCGGGAACACTGAAGCTTTCTTT.

About this clonotype itself: At one end, the junction sequence differs from germline, possibly due to a read error. The chain couples TRBV5-6 to TRBJ2-3; D perhaps matches TRBD2 (6 bases). Germline lookup yields CDR1 SGHDT and CDR2 YYEEEE. This CDR3 has 16 residues. For the CDR3, the DNA is TGTGCCAGCAGCTTGGCAGACAGCGGGTCCCCAGATACGCAGTATTTC. This sequence encodes CASSLADSGSPDTQYF.

This clonotype was seen more than once but under ten times. The chain couples TRBV28 to TRBJ2-7; TRBD1 aligns across 12 bases. Germline V lookup: CDR1 MDHEN, CDR2 SYDVKM. With V trimmed by 2 bases and J by 4 bases, 9 bases remained unmatched. This CDR3 region has 17 residues. As DNA, the CDR3 is TGTGCCAGCAGTTTACCGCCTCCGGGACAGGGGGCTTACGAGCAGTACTTC. Residues: CASSLPPPGQGAYEQYF.

The chain has TRBV6-1 and TRBJ1-5; D is unresolved. V was shortened by 5 bases and J by 0 bases, with 14 bases between the two germline ends. CDR1 is MNHNS and CDR2 is SASEGT in the germline V gene. This CDR3 is 16 amino acids long. CDR3 sequence reads: CASSPSDGHSNQPQHF. The CDR3 DNA sequence: TGTGCCAGCAGTCCCTCCGACGGGCATAGCAATCAGCCCCAGCATTTT.

J is TRBJ2-1 and V is TRBV7-7; D unresolved. Germline CDR1 is SSHAT and CDR2 is FNYEAQ (reference sequence). V shed 2 bases and J shed 5 bases, with 10 bases lying between them. This CDR3 region has 14 residues. The CDR3: CASSLNLGNNEQFF. DNA of the CDR3: TGTGCCAGCAGCTTAAATCTAGGGAACAATGAGCAGTTCTTC.

The CDR3 DNA is TGTGCCAGCAGTGAAGCTCGGATCCCGGATCCTGGGGCCAACGTCCTGACTTTC. Its translation: CASSEARIPDPGANVLTF. This chain links TRBV6-1 with TRBJ2-6; D remains unclear. The germline CDR1 and CDR2 sequences are MNHNS and SASEGT. The V and J ends lost 0 bases and 2 bases respectively, with 14 bases between them. This CDR3 contains 18 residues.

As to this clonotype: A read error may account for a junction end that differs from germline. The chain combines TRBV6-5 with TRBJ2-7; 8 bases map to TRBD1. Germline V gene data show CDR1 as MNHEY and CDR2 as SVGAGI. The CDR3 totals 15 residues. The CDR3 nucleotides are TGTGCCAGCAGTCACTACGGACAGGGCGGTTACGGGCAGTACTTC. As protein: CASSHYGQGGYGQYF.

Regarding this clonotype: The conserved phenylalanine or tryptophan normally closing the CDR3 is absent here, so this likely arose from a read error. V gene TRBV6-1 combines with J gene TRBJ1-1, with D hard to call. This CDR3 region has 16 residues. Trimming removed 8 bases from V and 0 bases from J, with 19 bases in between. The germline V gene encodes CDR1 MNHNS and CDR2 SASEGT. The CDR3 sequence: CASYSEVGRLNTEAFL. In DNA form, the CDR3 reads TGTGCCAGCTACTCAGAGGTGGGCAGGTTGAACACTGAAGCTTTCCTT.

The CDR3 DNA follows: TGTGCCACCAGTGAGGCGGGGAAAGCAGATACGCAGTATTTT. Translated: CATSEAGKADTQYF. The rearrangement joins TRBV24-1 to TRBJ2-3; a weak D match, TRBD2 (6 bases). Germline values: CDR1 KGHDR, CDR2 SFDVKD. Trimming took 4 bases from V and 4 from J, leaving 11 bases between them. The CDR3 runs 14 residues.

This clonotype appeared a few times. The J gene is TRBJ2-2, the V gene TRBV27; perhaps TRBD1 as D (6 bases). CDR3 size: 16 residues. Trimming removed 9 bases at V and 3 bases at J, with 20 bases between. The germline V gene encodes CDR1 MNHEY and CDR2 SMNVEV (reference sequence). The CDR3 spells CASLPFIRGDTGELFF. For the CDR3, the DNA is TGTGCCAGTCTGCCTTTTATCAGGGGCGACACCGGGGAGCTGTTTTTT.

This clonotype appeared a few times. The chain carries TRBV7-2 and TRBJ1-1, with unresolved D. CDR3 size: 14 residues. Germline-derived CDR1 and CDR2 are SGHTA and FQGNSA. V dropped 1 base and J dropped 1 base, with 7 bases sitting between them. The CDR3 loop is CASSLVPRNTEAFF. CDR3 nucleotide sequence: TGTGCCAGCAGCTTAGTCCCCAGGAACACTGAAGCTTTCTTT.

The chain recombines TRBV14 with TRBJ2-5, with D tentatively TRBD1 (5 bases). There are 16 residues in the CDR3. Germline V gene lookup returns CDR1 SGHDN and CDR2 FVKESK. The V and J ends lost 4 bases and 0 bases respectively, with 15 bases between them. This CDR3 reads CASSPPVTANQETQYF. In nucleotides, the CDR3 is TGTGCCAGCAGCCCCCCCGTGACAGCAAACCAAGAGACCCAGTACTTC.

Comments on this clonotype: This may be a read error, as it is one base from a much larger clone. The V gene is TRBV7-8, the J gene TRBJ1-6; no definite D call. Per the germline V gene, CDR1 is SGHVS and CDR2 is FQNEAQ. CDR3 length equals 13 residues. The CDR3 is CASSLVDNAPLHF. The CDR3 DNA sequence: TGTGCCAGCAGCTTAGTCGATAATGCACCCCTCCACTTT.

This clonotype was recorded a few times. The DNA of the CDR3 is TGTGCCAGCAGTGCCACCGACGTTGACGAGCAGTACTTC. It encodes CASSATDVDEQYF. V usage is TRBV6-1 and J usage is TRBJ2-7; D is uncertain. Germline values: CDR1 MNHNS, CDR2 SASEGT. V was clipped by 4 bases and J by 5 bases, with 12 bases between them. The CDR3 totals 13 residues.

This clonotype was observed at least ten times. This chain uses TRBV7-6 with TRBJ2-3; D is unresolved. Germline lookup yields CDR1 SGHVS and CDR2 FNYEAQ. V dropped 1 base and J dropped 7 bases, with 6 bases sitting between them. The CDR3 has 12 amino acids. CDR3 residues: CASSLELHTQYF. The CDR3 DNA follows: TGTGCCAGCAGCTTAGAGTTGCATACGCAGTATTTT.

The V gene is TRBV7-2, the J gene TRBJ2-7; weak D call: TRBD1 (6 bases). This CDR3 spans 17 amino acids. Germline CDR1 SGHTA, CDR2 FQGNSA. V dropped 0 bases and J dropped 3 bases, with 18 bases sitting between them. CDR3: CASSLALPSRGLYEQYF. The CDR3 DNA sequence: TGTGCCAGCAGCTTAGCGCTGCCTAGCAGGGGTCTCTACGAGCAGTACTTC. Full variable domain (rest looked up from reference TRBV7-2 and TRBJ2-7): GAGVSQSPSNKVTEKGKDVELRCDPISGHTALYWYRQSLGQGLEFLIYFQGNSAPDKSGLPSDRFSAERTGGSVSTLTIQRTQQEDSAVYLCASSLALPSRGLYEQYFGPGTRLTVT.

This clonotype has a handful of counts. The junction departs from the called germline gene at one end, perhaps through a read error. This rearrangement joins TRBV5-3 to TRBJ2-7, with D possibly TRBD1 on 5 matching bases. TRBV5-3 is noted as an ORF with a role that remains uncertain. The CDR3 spans 14 residues. The CDR3: CASSSTDIYYEQYF. Written as DNA, the CDR3 is TGTGCCAGCAGCTCAACGGACATCTACTACGAGCAGTACTTC.

A few counts support this clonotype. This chain connects TRBV18 to TRBJ1-5; unclear D gene. V lost 3 bases, J lost 0 bases, and 6 bases lay in between. The CDR3 extends over 14 amino acids. Germline V lookup: CDR1 KGHSH, CDR2 LQKENI. CDR3 residues: CASSPHPSNQPQHF. Written as DNA, the CDR3 is TGTGCCAGCTCACCGCACCCTAGCAATCAGCCCCAGCATTTT.

This clonotype was seen at least ten times. The rearrangement joins TRBV7-8 to TRBJ1-6, with TRBD1 matching 8 bases. CDR1 SGHVS and CDR2 FQNEAQ come from the germline V gene. CDR3 length: 14 residues. V was pared by 4 bases and J by 7 bases, with 3 bases of the junction left unmatched. The CDR3 loop is CASSSDRANSPLHF. CDR3 bases: TGTGCCAGCAGCTCGGACAGGGCAAATTCACCCCTCCACTTT.

This clonotype was observed a few times. The chain couples TRBV30 to TRBJ2-7; the D gene is possibly TRBD1 (5 bases). Between the trimmed V and J ends, which lost 0 bases and 6 bases, there was a span of 18 bases. The CDR3 is 15 amino acids. Germline CDR1 is GTSNPN and CDR2 is SVGIG (reference sequence). CDR3 in DNA: TGTGCCTGGAGTGTACAGGACCGCCGAAGTTCCGAGCAGTACTTC. It translates to CAWSVQDRRSSEQYF.

The J gene is TRBJ2-3, the V gene TRBV5-1, with TRBD1 as a possible D gene (5 bases). Deletions cut 1 base from V and 5 bases from J, with 14 bases between. CDR1 and CDR2 from the germline V gene are SGHRS and YFSETQ. The CDR3 contains 15 residues. Written as DNA, the CDR3 is TGCGCCAGCAGCTTGCAAGACCCCGACAGAGATACGCAGTATTTT. Translated, it gives CASSLQDPDRDTQYF.

For this clonotype: A read error may be the cause here, since a much bigger clone is one base away. V is TRBV7-2 and J is TRBJ2-2; the D gene is possibly TRBD1 (6 bases). Looked up from germline, CDR1 is SGHTA and CDR2 is FQGNSA. The ends were cut back, 2 bases at V and 7 bases at J, with 11 bases in the middle. The CDR3 has 14 residues. The CDR3 loop is CASSLTGWYGELFF. For the CDR3, the DNA is TGTGCCAGCAGCTTAACAGGGTGGTACGGGGAGCTGTTTTTT. The complete variable domain, with remaining parts taken from reference TRBV7-2 and TRBJ2-2, reads GAGVSQSPSNKVTEKGKDVELRCDPISGHTALYWYRQSLGQGLEFLIYFQGNSAPDKSGLPSDRFSAERTGGSVSTLTIQRTQQEDSAVYLCASSLTGWYGELFFGEGSRLTVL.